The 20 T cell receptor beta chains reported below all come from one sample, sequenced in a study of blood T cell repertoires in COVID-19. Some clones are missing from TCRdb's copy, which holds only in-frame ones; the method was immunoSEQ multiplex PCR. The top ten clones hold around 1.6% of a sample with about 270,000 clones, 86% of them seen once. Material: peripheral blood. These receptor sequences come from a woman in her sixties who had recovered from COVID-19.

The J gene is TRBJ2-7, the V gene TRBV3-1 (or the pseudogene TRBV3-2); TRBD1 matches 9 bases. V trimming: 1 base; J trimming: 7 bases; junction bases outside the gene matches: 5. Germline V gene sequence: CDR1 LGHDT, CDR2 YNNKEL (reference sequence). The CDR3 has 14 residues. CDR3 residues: CASSQGTGAREQYF. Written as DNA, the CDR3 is TGTGCCAGCAGCCAAGGGACAGGGGCTCGAGAGCAGTACTTC.

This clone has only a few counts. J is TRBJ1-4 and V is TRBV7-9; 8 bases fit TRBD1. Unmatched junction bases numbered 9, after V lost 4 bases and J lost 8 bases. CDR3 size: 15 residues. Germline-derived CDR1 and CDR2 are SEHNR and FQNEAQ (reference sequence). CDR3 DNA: TGTGCCAGCAGCTCGACACGACAGGGGAGCGAAAAACTGTTTTTT. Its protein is CASSSTRQGSEKLFF.

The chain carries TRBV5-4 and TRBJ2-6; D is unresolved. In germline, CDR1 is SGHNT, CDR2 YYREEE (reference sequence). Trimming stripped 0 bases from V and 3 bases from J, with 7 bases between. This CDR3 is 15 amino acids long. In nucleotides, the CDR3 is TGTGCCAGCAGCTTGGGTTCCTTTGGGGCCAACGTCCTGACTTTC. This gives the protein CASSLGSFGANVLTF.

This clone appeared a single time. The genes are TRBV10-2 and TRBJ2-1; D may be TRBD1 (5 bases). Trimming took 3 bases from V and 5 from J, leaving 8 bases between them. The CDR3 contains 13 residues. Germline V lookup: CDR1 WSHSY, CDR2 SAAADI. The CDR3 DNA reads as TGCGCCAGCAGTGAATCAGGGAACAATGAGCAGTTCTTC. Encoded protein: CASSESGNNEQFF.

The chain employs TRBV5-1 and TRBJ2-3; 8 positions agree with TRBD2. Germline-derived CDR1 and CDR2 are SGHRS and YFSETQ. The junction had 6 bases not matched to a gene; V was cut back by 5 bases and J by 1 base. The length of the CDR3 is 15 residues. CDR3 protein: CASRDGLAGTDTQYF. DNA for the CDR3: TGCGCCAGCAGGGACGGACTAGCTGGCACAGATACGCAGTATTTT.

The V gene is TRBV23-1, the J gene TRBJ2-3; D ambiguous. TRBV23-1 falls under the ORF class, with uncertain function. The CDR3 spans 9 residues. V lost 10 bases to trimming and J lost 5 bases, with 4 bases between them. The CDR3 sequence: CATLDTQYF. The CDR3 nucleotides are TGCGCCACCCTAGATACGCAGTATTTT.

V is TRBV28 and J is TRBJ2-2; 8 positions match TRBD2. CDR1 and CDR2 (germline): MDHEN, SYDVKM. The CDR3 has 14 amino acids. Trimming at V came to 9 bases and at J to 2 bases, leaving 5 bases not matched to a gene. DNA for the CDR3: TGTGCCAGTTTAGCGGGACTTAACACCGGGGAGCTGTTTTTT. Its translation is CASLAGLNTGELFF.

CDR3 amino acids: CASSSTGGLLNEQYF. For the CDR3, the DNA is TGTGCCAGCAGCTCGACAGGGGGCCTCCTTAACGAGCAGTACTTC. The rearrangement links TRBV5-6 to TRBJ2-7; 10 nucleotides align to TRBD1. CDR3 length: 15 amino acids. From germline, CDR1 is SGHDT and CDR2 YYEEEE. J gave up 5 bases and V 3 bases, and 8 bases lay outside the gene matches.

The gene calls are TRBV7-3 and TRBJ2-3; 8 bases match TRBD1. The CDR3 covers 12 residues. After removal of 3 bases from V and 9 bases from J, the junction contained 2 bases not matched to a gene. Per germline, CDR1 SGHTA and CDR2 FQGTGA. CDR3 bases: TGTGCCAGCAGCTTCGGGGACAGGACGCAGTATTTT. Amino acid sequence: CASSFGDRTQYF.

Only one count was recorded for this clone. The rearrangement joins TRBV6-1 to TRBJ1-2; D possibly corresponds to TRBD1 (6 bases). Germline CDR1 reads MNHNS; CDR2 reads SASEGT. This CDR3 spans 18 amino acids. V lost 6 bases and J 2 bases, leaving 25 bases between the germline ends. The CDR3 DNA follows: TGTGCCAGCAGAGAACACCGGGACACCAGATTCGTCAACTATGGCTACACCTTC. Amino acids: CASREHRDTRFVNYGYTF.

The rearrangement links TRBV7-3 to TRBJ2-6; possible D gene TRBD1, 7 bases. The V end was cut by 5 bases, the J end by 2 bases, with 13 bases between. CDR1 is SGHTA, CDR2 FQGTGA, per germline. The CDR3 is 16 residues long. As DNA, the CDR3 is TGTGCCAGCAGCCCAGCAGGGGGGACTGGGGCCAACGTCCTGACTTTC. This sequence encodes CASSPAGGTGANVLTF.

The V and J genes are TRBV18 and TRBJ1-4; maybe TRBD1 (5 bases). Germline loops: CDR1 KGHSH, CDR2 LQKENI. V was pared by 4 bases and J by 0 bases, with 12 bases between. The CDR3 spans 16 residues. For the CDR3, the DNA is TGTGCCAGCTCACTCCCGACAGCTACAACTAATGAAAAACTGTTTTTT. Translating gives CASSLPTATTNEKLFF. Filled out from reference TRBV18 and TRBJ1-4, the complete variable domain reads NAGVMQNPRHLVRRRGQEARLRCSPMKGHSHVYWYRQLPEEGLKFMVYLQKENIIDESGMPKERFSAEFPKEGPSILRIQQVVRGDSAAYFCASSLPTATTNEKLFFGSGTQLSVL.

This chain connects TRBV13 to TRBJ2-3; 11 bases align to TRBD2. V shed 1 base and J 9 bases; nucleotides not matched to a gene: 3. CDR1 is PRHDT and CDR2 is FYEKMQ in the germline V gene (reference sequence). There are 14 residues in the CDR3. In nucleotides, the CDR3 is TGTGCCAGCAGCTTAGCCCTAGCGGGGGGCACGCAGTATTTT. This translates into CASSLALAGGTQYF.

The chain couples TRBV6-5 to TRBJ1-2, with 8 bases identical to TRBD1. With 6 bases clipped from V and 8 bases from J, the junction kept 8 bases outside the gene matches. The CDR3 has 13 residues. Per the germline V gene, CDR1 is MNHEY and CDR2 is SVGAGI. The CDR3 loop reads CASRKPGGRGYTF. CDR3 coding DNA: TGTGCCAGCAGAAAGCCAGGGGGCAGGGGCTACACCTTC.

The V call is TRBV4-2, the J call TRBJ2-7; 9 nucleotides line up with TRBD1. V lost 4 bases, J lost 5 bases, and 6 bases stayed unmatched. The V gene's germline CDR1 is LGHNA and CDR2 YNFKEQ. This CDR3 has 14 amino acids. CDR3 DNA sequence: TGTGCCAGCAGCCGGGGGGGACAGGGCCACGAGCAGTACTTC. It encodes CASSRGGQGHEQYF.

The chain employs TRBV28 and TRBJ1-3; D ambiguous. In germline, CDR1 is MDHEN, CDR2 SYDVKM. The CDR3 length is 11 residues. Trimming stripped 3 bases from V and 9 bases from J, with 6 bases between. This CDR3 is CASSFPGTIYF. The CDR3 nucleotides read TGTGCCAGCAGTTTTCCGGGCACCATATATTTT.

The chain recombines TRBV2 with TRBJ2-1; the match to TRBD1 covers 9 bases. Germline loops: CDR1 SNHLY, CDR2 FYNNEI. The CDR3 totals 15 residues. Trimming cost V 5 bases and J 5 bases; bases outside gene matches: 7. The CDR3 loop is CASSRGTGIHNEQFF. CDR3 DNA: TGTGCCAGCAGTCGTGGGACAGGGATACACAATGAGCAGTTCTTC.

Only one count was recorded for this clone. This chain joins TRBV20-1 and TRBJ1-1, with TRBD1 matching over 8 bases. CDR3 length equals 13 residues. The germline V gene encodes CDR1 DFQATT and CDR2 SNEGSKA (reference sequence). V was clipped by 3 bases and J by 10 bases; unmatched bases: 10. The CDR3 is CSASSAVTGAAFF. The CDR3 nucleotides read TGCAGTGCTAGTTCCGCAGTGACAGGGGCAGCTTTCTTT.

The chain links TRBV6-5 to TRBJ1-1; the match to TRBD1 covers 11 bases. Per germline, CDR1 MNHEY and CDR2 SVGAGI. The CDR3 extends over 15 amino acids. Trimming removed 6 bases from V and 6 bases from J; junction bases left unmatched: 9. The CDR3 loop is CASRPAPGQGAEAFF. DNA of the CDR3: TGTGCCAGCAGGCCGGCCCCGGGACAGGGGGCTGAAGCTTTCTTT.

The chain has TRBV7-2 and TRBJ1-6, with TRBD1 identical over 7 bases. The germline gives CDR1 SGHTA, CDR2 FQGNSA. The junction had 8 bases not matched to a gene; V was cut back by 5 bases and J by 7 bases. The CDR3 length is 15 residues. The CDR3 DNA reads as TGTGCCAGCAGCCTCCTCCGACAGGGCAATTCACCCCTCCACTTT. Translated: CASSLLRQGNSPLHF.